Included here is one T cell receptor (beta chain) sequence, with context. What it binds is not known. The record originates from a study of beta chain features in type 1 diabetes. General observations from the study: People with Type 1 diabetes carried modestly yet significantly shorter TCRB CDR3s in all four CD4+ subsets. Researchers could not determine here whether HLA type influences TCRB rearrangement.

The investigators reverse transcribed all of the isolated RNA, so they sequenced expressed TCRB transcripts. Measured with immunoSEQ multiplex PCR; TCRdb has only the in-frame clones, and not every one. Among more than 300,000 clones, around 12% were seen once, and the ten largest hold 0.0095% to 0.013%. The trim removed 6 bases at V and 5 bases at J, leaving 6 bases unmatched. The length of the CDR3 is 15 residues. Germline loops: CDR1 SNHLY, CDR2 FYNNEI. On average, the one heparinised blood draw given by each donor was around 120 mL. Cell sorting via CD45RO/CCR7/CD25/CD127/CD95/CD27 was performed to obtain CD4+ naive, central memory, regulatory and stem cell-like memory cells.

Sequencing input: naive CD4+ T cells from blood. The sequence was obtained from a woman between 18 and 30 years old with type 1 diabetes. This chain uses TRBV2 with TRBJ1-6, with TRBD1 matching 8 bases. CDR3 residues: CASRGPGGDNSPLHF. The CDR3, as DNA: TGTGCCAGCAGGGGACCAGGGGGCGATAATTCACCCCTCCACTTT.